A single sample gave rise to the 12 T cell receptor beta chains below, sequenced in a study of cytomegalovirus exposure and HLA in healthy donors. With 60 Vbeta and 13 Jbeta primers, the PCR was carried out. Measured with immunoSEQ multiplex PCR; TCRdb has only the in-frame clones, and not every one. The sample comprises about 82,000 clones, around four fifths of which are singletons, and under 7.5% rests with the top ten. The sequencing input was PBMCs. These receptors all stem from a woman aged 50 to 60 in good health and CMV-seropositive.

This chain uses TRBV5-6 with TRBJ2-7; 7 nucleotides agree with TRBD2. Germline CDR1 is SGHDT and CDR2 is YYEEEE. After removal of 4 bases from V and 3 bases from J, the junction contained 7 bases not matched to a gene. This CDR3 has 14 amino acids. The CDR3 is CASSLSGLLYEQYF. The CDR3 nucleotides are TGTGCCAGCAGCCTATCGGGACTACTCTACGAGCAGTACTTC. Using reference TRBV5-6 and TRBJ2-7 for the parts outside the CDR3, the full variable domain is DAGVTQSPTHLIKTRGQQVTLRCSPKSGHDTVSWYQQALGQGPQFIFQYYEEEERQRGNFPDRFSGHQFPNYSSELNVNALLLGDSALYLCASSLSGLLYEQYFGPGTRLTVT.

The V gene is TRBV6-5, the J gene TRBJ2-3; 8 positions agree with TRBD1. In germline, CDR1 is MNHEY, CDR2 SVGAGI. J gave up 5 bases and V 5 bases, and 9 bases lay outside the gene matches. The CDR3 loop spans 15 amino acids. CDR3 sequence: CASSQGTGGVDTQYF. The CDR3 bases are TGTGCCAGCAGTCAAGGAACAGGGGGTGTAGATACGCAGTATTTT.

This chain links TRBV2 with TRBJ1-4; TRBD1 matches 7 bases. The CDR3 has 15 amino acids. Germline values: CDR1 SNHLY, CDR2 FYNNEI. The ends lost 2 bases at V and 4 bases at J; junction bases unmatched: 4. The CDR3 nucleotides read TGTGCCAGCAGTGAAAGGGGACAGCTTAATGAAAAACTGTTTTTT. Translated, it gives CASSERGQLNEKLFF.

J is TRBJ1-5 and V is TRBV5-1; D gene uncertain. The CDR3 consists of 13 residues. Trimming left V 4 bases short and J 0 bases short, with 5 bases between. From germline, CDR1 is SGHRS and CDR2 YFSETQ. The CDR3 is CASSPYSNQPQHF. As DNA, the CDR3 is TGCGCCAGCAGCCCGTATAGCAATCAGCCCCAGCATTTT.

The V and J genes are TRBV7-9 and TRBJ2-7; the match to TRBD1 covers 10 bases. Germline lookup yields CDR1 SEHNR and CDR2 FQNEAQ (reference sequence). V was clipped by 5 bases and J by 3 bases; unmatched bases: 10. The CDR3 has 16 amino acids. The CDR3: CASSGDSDRGFYEQYF. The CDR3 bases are TGTGCCAGCAGCGGAGATTCGGACAGGGGGTTCTACGAGCAGTACTTC. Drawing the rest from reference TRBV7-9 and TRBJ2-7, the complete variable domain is DTGVSQNPRHKITKRGQNVTFRCDPISEHNRLYWYRQTLGQGPEFLTYFQNEAQLEKSRLLSDRFSAERPKGSFSTLEIQRTEQGDSAMYLCASSGDSDRGFYEQYFGPGTRLTVT.

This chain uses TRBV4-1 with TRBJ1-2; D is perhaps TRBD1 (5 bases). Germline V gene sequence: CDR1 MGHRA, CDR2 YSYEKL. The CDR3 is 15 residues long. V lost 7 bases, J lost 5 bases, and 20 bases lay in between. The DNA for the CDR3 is TGCGCCAGCACCCCCTTCCTCCGGGGGGGATATGGCTACACCTTC. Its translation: CASTPFLRGGYGYTF.

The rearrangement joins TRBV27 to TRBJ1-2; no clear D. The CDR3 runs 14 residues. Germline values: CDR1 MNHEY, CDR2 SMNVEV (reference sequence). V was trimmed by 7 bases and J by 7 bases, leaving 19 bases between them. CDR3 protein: CASKVSGLRFGYTF. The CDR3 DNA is TGTGCCAGCAAAGTGAGCGGATTGAGGTTTGGCTACACCTTC.

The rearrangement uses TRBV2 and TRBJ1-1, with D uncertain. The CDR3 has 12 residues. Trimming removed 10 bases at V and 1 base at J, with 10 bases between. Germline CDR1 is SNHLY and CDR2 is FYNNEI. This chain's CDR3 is CATKGGNTEAFF. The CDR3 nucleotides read TGTGCCACCAAAGGCGGGAACACTGAAGCTTTCTTT. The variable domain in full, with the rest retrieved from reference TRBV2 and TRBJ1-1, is EPEVTQTPSHQVTQMGQEVILRCVPISNHLYFYWYRQILGQKVEFLVSFYNNEISEKSEIFDDQFSVERPDGSNFTLKIRSTKLEDSAMYFCATKGGNTEAFFGQGTRLTVV.

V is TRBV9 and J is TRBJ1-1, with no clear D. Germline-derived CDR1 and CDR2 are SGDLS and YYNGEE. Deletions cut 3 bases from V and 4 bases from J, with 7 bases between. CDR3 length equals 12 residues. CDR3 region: CASSGSGTEAFF. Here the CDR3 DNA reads TGTGCCAGCAGCGGATCGGGCACTGAAGCTTTCTTT.

CDR3 protein: CASTKGQGFLYEQYF. The CDR3 DNA follows: TGTGCCAGCACCAAAGGACAGGGTTTTCTCTACGAGCAGTACTTC. V and J are TRBV6-6 and TRBJ2-7; TRBD1 matches 8 bases. Germline V gene sequence: CDR1 MNHNY, CDR2 SVGAGI (reference sequence). The CDR3 spans 15 residues. V lost 7 bases to trimming and J lost 3 bases; unmatched junction nucleotides: 11.

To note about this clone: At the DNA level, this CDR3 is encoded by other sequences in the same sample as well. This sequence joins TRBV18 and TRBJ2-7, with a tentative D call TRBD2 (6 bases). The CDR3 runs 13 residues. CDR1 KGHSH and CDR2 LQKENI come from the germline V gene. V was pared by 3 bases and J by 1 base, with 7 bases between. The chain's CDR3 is CASSPGLSYEQYF. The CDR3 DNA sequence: TGTGCCAGCTCACCGGGACTTTCCTACGAGCAGTACTTC. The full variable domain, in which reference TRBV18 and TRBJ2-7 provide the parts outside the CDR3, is NAGVMQNPRHLVRRRGQEARLRCSPMKGHSHVYWYRQLPEEGLKFMVYLQKENIIDESGMPKERFSAEFPKEGPSILRIQQVVRGDSAAYFCASSPGLSYEQYFGPGTRLTVT.

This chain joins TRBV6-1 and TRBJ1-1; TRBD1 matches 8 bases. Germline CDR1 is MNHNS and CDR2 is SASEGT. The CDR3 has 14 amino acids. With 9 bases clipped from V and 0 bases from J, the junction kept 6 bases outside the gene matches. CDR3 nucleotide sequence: TGTGCCAGTGACAGGGGAGGCATGAACACTGAAGCTTTCTTT. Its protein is CASDRGGMNTEAFF.